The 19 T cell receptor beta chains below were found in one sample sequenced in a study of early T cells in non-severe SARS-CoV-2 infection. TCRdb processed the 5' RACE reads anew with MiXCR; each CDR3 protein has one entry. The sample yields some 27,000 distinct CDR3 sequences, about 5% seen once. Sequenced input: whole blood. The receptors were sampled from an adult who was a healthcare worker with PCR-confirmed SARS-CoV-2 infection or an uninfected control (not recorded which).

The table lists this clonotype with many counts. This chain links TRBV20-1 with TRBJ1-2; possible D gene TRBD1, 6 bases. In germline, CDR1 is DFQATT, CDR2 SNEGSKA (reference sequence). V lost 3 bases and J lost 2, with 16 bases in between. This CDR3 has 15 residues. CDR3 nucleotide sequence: TGCAGTGCTAGGGACCAGAGGGGGGCCAACTATGGCTACACCTTC. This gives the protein CSARDQRGANYGYTF.

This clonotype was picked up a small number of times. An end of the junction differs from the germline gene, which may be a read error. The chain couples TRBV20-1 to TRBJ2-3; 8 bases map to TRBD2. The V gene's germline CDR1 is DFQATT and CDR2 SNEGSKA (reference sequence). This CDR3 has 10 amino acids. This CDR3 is CSGGTDTQYF. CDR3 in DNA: TGTAGCGGGGGCACAGATACGCAGTATTTT.

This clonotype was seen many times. CDR3 residues: CASSFSGGDYNEQFF. Here the CDR3 DNA reads TGTGCCAGCAGTTTTAGCGGGGGGGACTACAATGAGCAGTTCTTC. This chain uses TRBV27 with TRBJ2-1, with 11 bases lining up with TRBD2. This CDR3 is 15 amino acids long. J gave up 3 bases and V 3 bases, and 1 base lay outside the gene matches. The V gene's germline CDR1 is MNHEY and CDR2 SMNVEV (reference sequence).

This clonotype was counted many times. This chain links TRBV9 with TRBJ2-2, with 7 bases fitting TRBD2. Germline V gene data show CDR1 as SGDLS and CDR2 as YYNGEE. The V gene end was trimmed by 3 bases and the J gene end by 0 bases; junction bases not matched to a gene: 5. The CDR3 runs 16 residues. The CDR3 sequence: CASSALASANTGELFF. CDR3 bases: TGTGCCAGCAGCGCACTAGCGTCGGCGAACACCGGGGAGCTGTTTTTT. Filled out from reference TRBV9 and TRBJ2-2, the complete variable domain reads DSGVTQTPKHLITATGQRVTLRCSPRSGDLSVYWYQQSLDQGLQFLIQYYNGEERAKGNILERFSAQQFPDLHSELNLSSLELGDSALYFCASSALASANTGELFFGEGSRLTVL.

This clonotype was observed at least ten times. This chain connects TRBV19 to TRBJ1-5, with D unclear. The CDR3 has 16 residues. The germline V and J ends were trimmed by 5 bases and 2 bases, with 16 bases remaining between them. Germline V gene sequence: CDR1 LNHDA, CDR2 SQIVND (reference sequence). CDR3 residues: CASSDSGIRGNQPQHF. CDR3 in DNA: TGTGCCAGTAGTGACTCAGGTATTCGGGGCAATCAGCCCCAGCATTTT.

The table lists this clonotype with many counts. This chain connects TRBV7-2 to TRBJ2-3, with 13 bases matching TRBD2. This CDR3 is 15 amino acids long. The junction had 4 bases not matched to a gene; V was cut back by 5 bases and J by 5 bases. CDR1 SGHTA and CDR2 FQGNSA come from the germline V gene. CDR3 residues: CASSNRLAGGDTQYF. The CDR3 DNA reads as TGTGCCAGCAGCAACAGACTAGCGGGGGGAGATACGCAGTATTTT.

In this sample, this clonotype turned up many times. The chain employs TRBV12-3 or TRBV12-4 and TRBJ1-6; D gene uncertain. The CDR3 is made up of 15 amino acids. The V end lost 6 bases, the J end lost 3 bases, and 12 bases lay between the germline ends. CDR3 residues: CASSRSGSYNSPLHF. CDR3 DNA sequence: TGTGCCAGCAGCAGATCCGGGAGCTATAATTCACCCCTCCACTTT.

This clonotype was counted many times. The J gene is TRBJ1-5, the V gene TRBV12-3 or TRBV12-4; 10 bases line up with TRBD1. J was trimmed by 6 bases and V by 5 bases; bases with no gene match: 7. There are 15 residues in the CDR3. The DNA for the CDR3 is TGTGCCAGCAGTCACCGGGACAGGGGAAGTCAGCCCCAGCATTTT. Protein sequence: CASSHRDRGSQPQHF.

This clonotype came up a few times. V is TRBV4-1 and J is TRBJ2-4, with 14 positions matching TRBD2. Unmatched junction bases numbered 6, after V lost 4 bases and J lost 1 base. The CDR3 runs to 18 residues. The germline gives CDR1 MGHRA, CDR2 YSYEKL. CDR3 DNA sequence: TGCGCCAGCAGCCTGGGACTAGCGGGAGTCGGGGCCAAAAACATTCAGTACTTC. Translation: CASSLGLAGVGAKNIQYF.

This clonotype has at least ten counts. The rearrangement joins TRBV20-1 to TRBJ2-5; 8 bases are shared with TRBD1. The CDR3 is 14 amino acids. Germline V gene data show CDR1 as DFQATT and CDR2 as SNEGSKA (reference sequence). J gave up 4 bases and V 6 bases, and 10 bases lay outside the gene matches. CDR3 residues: CSAQTRTGLETQYF. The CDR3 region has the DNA TGCAGTGCCCAAACCCGGACAGGGCTAGAGACCCAGTACTTC.

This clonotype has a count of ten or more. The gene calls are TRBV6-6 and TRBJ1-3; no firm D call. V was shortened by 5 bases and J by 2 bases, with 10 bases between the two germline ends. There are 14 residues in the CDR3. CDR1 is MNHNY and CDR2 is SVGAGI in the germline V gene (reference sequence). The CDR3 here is CASSPTPPGNTIYF. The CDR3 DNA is TGTGCCAGCAGTCCGACACCGCCTGGAAACACCATATATTTT.

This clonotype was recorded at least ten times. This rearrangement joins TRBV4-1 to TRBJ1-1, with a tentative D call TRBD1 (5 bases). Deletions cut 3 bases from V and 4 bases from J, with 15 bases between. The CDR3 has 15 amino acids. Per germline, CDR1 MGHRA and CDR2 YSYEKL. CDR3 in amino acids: CASSHRQLGGTEAFF. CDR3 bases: TGCGCCAGCAGCCATAGACAGCTTGGGGGCACTGAAGCTTTCTTT.

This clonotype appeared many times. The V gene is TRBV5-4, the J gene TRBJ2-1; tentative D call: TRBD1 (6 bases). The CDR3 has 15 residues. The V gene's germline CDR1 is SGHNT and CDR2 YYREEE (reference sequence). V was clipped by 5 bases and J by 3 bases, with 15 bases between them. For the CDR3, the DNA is TGTGCCAGCAGAACAGGGATGGTGGGCTACAATGAGCAGTTCTTC. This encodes CASRTGMVGYNEQFF.

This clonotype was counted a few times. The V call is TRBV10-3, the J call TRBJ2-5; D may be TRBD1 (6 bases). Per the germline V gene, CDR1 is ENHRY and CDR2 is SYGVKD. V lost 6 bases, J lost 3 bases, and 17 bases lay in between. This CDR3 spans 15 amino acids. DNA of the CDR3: TGTGCCATCAGCGGGAAACAGGGCGCCGAAGAGACCCAGTACTTC. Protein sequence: CAISGKQGAEETQYF.

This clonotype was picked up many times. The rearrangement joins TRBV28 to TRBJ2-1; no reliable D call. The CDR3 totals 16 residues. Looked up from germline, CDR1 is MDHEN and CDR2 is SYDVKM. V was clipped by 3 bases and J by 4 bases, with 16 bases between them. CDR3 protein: CASSFSGQQNYNEQFF. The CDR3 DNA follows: TGTGCCAGCAGTTTTTCGGGCCAGCAGAATTACAATGAGCAGTTCTTC.

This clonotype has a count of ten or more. CDR3 sequence: CASSQGTGGYYNEQFF. The CDR3 DNA is TGCGCCAGCAGCCAAGGGACAGGGGGCTACTACAATGAGCAGTTCTTC. The chain couples TRBV4-1 to TRBJ2-1; 11 bases match TRBD1. Germline assignment: CDR1 MGHRA and CDR2 YSYEKL. The CDR3 sequence is 16 residues long. V gave up 1 base and J gave up 3 bases; unmatched junction bases: 2.

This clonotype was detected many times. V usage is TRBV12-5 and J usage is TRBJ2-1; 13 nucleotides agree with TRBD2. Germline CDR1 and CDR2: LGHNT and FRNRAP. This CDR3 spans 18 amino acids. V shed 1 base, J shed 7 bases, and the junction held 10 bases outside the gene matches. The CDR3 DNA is TGTGCTAGTGGTTTGGGAATCCTCACTAGCGGGAGGGCGAATGAGCAGTTCTTC. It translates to CASGLGILTSGRANEQFF.

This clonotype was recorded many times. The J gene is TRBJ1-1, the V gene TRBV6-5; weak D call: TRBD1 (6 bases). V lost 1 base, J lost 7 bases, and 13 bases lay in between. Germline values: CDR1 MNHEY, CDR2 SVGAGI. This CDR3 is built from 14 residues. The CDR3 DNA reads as TGTGCCAGCAGTTACTTCCCTGGCAGGGGTGAAGCTTTCTTT. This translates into CASSYFPGRGEAFF.

CDR3 in amino acids: CAISGSRVYEQYF. CDR3 nucleotide sequence: TGTGCCATCAGTGGGAGCCGAGTCTACGAGCAGTACTTC. V and J are TRBV10-3 and TRBJ2-7; unclear D gene. The CDR3 is 13 residues long. Per germline, CDR1 ENHRY and CDR2 SYGVKD. The V gene lost 4 bases and the J gene lost 3 bases, with 10 bases spanning the gap.